This TCR beta chain was identified in a study of T cell responses to AZD1222 COVID-19 vaccine. The CDR3 covers 16 residues. The ends lost 5 bases at V and 8 bases at J; junction bases unmatched: 17. CDR1 is MNHEY and CDR2 is SMNVEV in the germline V gene (reference sequence). Findings and caveats of the study: When two AZD1222 doses had been given, Spike-specific TCR breadth and depth rose. Dominant at 160-218 and 743-854, vaccine-associated CD4 TCRs also spanned spike.

Concerning this clone itself: Antigen unknown.

TCRdb's table, derived via immunoSEQ multiplex PCR, lists solely in-frame clones and lacks some. The sample has about 57,000 clones; approximately 83% are singletons. The sequence was obtained from an adult in good health. The starting material was peripheral blood, obtained on day 0 of AZD1222 vaccination. The rearrangement joins TRBV27 to TRBJ1-2; 7 positions match TRBD1. The CDR3 DNA follows: TGTGCCAGCAGTACACTGGGACAGAGGGCCTCCGGGGGCTACACCTTC. Protein: CASSTLGQRASGGYTF.